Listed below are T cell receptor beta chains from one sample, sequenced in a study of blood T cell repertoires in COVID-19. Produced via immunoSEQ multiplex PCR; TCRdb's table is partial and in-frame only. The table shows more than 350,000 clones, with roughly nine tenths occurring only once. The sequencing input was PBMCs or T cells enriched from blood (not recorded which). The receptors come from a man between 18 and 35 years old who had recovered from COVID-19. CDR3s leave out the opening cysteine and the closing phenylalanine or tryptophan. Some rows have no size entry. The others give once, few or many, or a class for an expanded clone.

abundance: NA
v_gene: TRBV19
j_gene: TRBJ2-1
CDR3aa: ASARDSSNEQF

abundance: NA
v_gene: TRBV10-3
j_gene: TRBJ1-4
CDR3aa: ATGFTNEKLF

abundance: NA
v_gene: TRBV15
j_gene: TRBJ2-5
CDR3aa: ATSIQARTGGIKETQY

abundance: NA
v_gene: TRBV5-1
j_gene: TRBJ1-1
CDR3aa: ASSADRVSRNTEAF

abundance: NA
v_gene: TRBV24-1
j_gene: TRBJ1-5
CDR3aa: ATSGAGGNQPQH

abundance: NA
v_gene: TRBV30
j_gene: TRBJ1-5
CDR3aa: AWSVPTQYQPQH

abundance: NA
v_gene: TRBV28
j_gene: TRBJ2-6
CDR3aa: ASAGAGGSNVLT

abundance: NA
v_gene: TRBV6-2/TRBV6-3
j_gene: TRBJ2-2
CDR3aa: ASSYGTSGSGELF

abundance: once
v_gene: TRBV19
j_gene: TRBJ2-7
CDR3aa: ASSIGGAREQY

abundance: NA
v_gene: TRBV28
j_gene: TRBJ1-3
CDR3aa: ASSPPGHQSSGNTIY

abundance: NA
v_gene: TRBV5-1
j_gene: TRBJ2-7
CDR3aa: ASSRGTSGIEQY

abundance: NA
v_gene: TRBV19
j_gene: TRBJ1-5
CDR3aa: ASSITGGWYQPQH

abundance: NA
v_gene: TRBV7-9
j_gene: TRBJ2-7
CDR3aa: ASSSPQGSYEQY

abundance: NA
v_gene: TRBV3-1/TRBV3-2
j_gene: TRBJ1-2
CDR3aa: ASSQSPTGINYGYT

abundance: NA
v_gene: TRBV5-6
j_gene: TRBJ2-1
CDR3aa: ASSPRVLADNEQF

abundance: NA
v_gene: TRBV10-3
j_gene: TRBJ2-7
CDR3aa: AISAKLAGGPYEQY

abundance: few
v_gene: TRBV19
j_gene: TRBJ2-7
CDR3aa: ASSLRGETYEQY

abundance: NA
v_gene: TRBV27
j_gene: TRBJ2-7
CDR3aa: ASSLGTGSSSYEQY

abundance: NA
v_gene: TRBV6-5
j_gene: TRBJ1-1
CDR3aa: ASSLLANTEAF

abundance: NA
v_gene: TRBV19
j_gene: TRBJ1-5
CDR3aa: ASSTWTDRYSNQPQH

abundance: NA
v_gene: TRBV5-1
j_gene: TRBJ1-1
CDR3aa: ASSLPGSGTEAF

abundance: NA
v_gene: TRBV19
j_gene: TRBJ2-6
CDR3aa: ASSISLSGANVLT

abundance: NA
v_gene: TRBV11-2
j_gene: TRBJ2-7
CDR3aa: ASSLAGQIYEQY

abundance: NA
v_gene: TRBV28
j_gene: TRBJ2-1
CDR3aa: ASTPPSGRAYNEQF